This T cell receptor beta chain was obtained from a study of Graves' ophthalmopathy and Graves' hyperthyroidism. Germline assignment: CDR1 MNHEY and CDR2 SVGEGT. Trimming removed 0 bases at V and 5 bases at J, with 13 bases between. The CDR3 runs to 15 residues. Scientists amplified the TCR beta CDR3 regions from RNA transcripts. Second-round multiplex PCR followed a first-round RT-PCR using HTBI primers. TCRdb re-analysed the multiplex PCR reads in MiXCR, keeping a single row per CDR3 protein. The repertoire holds 680,000 or so distinct CDR3 sequences, about 24% seen once, with around 6.5% in the top ten. This clonotype has more than one count but fewer than ten.

This chain links TRBV6-2 or TRBV6-3 with TRBJ2-5; D is possibly TRBD2 (7 bases). The receptor's source is a woman aged 18-29 years with stable Graves' hyperthyroidism. Some clones in this sample may be carry-over from other donors' samples. What was sequenced was peripheral blood. The CDR3 loop reads CASSYSGGGPETQYF. DNA of the CDR3: TGTGCCAGCAGTTACTCAGGGGGAGGGCCGGAGACCCAGTACTTC.